This record looks at one T cell receptor beta chain sequence and its context. Its binding antigen is unknown. Per-base quality was not reported, and no clone a single base away is much larger than it. The data derive from a study of control samples from healthy donors and cancer patients (dated by TCRdb to about 2020). To prepare the library, the immunoSEQ multiplex PCR assay was applied. TCRdb stores this immuneACCESS table with in-frame sequences only. Part of the clones is absent; in the studies checked, under half of the shortfall reflects unresolved V genes, and no reason is known for the rest. The sample includes around 170,000 clones, with about 90% observed a single time. The ten largest make up roughly 0.7% of the sample. Sequences were obtained from blood. The sequence derives from a woman between 25 and 40 years old in good health.

The CDR3 region reads CATSRDEGGRAEQYF. The DNA sequence is TGTGCCACCAGCAGAGATGAGGGAGGGAGAGCCGAGCAGTACTTC. This chain joins TRBV15 to TRBJ2-7; 7 bases in between match TRBD2. The germline V gene (reference sequence) gives CDR1 as LNHNV and CDR2 as YYDKDF. The CDR3 contains 15 residues, cysteine and phenylalanine counted. Just the 45-base CDR3 DNA is kept, in frame starting at base 1. Unmatched junction bases come to 8, with V trimmed by 0 bases and J by 6 bases.